Each of the 3 T cell receptor beta chains below was sequenced from the same sample in a study of T-cell memory formation after mild COVID-19. Via MiXCR, TCRdb re-called the 5' RACE reads, giving one row per CDR3 protein. The sample carries 200,000 to 250,000 distinct CDR3 sequences, 8% to 10% recorded once. Sequenced input: PBMCs or a T cell subset sorted from them (not recorded which). These receptors were obtained from a man aged 18 to 30 who had mild COVID-19 (a few samples of this study predate the infection). Cell type and time point are not known.

This clonotype was picked up many times. This sequence joins TRBV7-9 and TRBJ2-2; a weak D match, TRBD1 (6 bases). The CDR3 consists of 17 residues. CDR1 is SEHNR and CDR2 is FQNEAQ in the germline V gene (reference sequence). V lost 1 base and J lost 0, with 12 bases in between. The CDR3 coding sequence is TGTGCCAGCAGCTTAGTATTTCGGACAGCGAACACCGGGGAGCTGTTTTTT. Its translation is CASSLVFRTANTGELFF.

A word on this clonotype: A much bigger clone sits one base away, suggesting this may be a read error. The rearrangement joins TRBV5-1 to TRBJ1-1; D not resolved. V lost 3 bases, J lost 1 base, and 13 bases lay in between. The CDR3 spans 15 residues. Germline V CDR1 and CDR2: SGHRS, YFSETQ. In DNA, the CDR3 is TGCGCCAGCAGCTGGGCCCCGTCGGGGAACACTGAAGCTTTCTTT. As protein: CASSWAPSGNTEAFF.

The CDR3 sequence is CAGFSTGGVTDTQYF. Here the CDR3 DNA reads TGCGCCGGATTCTCGACAGGGGGAGTGACAGATACGCAGTATTTT. The chain uses TRBV4-3 and TRBJ2-3, with 9 bases matching TRBD1. The CDR3 totals 15 residues. The trim removed 11 bases at V and 3 bases at J, leaving 12 bases unmatched. The germline gives CDR1 LGHNA, CDR2 YSLEER.